This T cell receptor beta chain stems from a study of beta chain features in type 1 diabetes. Details on this clone: The antigen remains undetermined.

Expressed TCRB transcripts got sequenced, as all isolated RNA was reverse transcribed. The method was immunoSEQ multiplex PCR; TCRdb's version includes in-frame clones alone and lacks a portion of them. In the table there are approximately 260,000 clones, 20% to 25% of which are singletons. Broader study findings: Shortening of TCRB CDR3s, moderate but significant, appeared in all four CD4+ subsets of Type 1 diabetes patients.

V shed 3 bases and J 0 bases; nucleotides not matched to a gene: 5. The CDR3 is made up of 15 amino acids. Germline V gives CDR1 MGHDK, CDR2 SYGVNS. The chain has TRBV25-1 and TRBJ2-7; TRBD1 agrees at 7 bases. The specimen sequenced was naive CD4+ T cells from blood. This TCR was recovered from a woman aged 25 to 39 with type 1 diabetes. The CDR3 coding sequence is TGTGCCAGCAGTGACCGGGACAGAAGCTCCTACGAGCAGTACTTC. Translation gives CASSDRDRSSYEQYF.